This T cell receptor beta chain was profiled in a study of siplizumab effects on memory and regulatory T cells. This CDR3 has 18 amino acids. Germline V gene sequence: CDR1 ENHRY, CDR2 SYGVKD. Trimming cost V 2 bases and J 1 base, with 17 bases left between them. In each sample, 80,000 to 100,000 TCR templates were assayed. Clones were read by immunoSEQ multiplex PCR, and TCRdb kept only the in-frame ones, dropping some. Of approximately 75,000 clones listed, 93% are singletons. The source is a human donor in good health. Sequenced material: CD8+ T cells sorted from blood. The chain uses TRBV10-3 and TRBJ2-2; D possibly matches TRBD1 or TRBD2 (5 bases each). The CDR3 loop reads CAISEDPRGAMNTGELFF. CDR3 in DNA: TGTGCCATCAGTGAGGACCCTAGAGGGGCAATGAACACCGGGGAGCTGTTTTTT.